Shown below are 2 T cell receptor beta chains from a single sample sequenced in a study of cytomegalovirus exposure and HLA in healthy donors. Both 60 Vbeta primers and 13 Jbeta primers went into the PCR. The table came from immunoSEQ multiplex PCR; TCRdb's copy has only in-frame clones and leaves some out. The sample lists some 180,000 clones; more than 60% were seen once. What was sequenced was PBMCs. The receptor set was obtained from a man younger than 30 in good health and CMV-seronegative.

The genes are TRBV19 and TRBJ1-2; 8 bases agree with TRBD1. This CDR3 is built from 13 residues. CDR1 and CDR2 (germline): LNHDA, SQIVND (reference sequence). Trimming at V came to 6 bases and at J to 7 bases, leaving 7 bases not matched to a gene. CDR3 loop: CASRDRGRGGYTF. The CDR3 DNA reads TGTGCCAGTAGAGACAGGGGACGGGGTGGCTACACCTTC. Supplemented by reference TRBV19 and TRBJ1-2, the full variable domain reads DGGITQSPKYLFRKEGQNVTLSCEQNLNHDAMYWYRQDPGQGLRLIYYSQIVNDFQKGDIAEGYSVSREKKESFPLTVTSAQKNPTAFYLCASRDRGRGGYTFGSGTRLTVV.

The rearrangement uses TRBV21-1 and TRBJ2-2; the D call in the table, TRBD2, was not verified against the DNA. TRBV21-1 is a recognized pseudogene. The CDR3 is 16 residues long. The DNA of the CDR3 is TGTGCCAGCACCCCGGGACTAGATTTTAACACCGGGGAGCTGTTTTTT. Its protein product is CASTPGLDFNTGELFF.